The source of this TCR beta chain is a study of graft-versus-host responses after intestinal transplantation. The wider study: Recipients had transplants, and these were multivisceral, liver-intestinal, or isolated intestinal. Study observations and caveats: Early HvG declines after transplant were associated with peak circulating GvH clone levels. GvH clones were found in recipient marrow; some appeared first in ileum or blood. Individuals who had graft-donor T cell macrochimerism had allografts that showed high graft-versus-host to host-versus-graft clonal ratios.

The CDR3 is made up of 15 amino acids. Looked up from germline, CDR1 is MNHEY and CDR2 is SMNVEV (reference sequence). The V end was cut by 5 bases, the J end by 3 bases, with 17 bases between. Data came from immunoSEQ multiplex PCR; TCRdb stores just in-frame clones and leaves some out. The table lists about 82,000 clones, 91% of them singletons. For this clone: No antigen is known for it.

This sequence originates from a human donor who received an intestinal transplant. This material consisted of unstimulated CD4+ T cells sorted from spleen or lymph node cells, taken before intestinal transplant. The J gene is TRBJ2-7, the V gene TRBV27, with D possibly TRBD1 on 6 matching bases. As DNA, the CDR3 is TGTGCCAGCAGTCCCCGGGTGGGGGCCGGCTACGAGCAGTACTTC. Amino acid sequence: CASSPRVGAGYEQYF.